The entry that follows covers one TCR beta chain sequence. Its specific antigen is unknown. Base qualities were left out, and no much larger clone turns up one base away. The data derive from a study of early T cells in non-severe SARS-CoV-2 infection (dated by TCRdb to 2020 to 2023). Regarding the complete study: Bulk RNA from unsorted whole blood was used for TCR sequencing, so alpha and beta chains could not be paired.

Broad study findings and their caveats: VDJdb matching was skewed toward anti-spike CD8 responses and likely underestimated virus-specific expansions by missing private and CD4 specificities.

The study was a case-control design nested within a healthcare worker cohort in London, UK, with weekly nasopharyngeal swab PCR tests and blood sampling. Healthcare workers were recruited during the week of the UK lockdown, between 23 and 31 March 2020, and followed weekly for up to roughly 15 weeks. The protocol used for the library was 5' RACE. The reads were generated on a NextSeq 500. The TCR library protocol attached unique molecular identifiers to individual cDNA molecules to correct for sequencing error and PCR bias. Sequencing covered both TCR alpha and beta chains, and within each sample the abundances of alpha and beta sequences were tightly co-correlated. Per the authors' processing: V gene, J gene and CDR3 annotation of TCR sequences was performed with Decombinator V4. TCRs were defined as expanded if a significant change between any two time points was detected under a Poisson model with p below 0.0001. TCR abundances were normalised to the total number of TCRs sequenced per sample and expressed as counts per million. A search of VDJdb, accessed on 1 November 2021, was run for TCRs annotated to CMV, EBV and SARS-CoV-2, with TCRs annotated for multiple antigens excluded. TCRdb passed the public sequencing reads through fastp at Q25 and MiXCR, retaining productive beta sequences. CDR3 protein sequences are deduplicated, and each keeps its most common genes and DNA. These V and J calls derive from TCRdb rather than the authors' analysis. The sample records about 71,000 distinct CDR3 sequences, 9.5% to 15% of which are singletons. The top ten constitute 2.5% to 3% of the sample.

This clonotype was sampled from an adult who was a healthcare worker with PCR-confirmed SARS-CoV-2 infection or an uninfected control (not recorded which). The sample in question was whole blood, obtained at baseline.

The bases read TGTGCCAGTAGTATCGGGTTAACAGCCCATGGCTACACCTTC. Translation gives CASSIGLTAHGYTF. Recombination joined TRBV19 with TRBJ1-2; the D gene cannot be named for sure. CDR1 and CDR2 are read off the germline V gene (reference sequence) as LNHDA and SQIVND. The CDR3 sequence holds 14 residues, the cysteine and phenylalanine included. The entry retains the CDR3 DNA only, 42 bases that are in frame from base 1. Trimming costs V 3 bases and J 6 bases, and their ends lie 14 bases apart.